A selection of T cell receptor beta chains follows, all from one sample in a study of cytomegalovirus exposure and HLA in healthy donors. Only in-frame clones appear in the TCRdb table, and some are missing; sequencing was by immunoSEQ multiplex PCR. The data show 95,000 to 120,000 clones, 74% seen once. Sequencing used PBMCs. These receptors originate from a woman in her 40s in good health and CMV-seropositive. Both conserved end residues are trimmed from each CDR3.

v_call cdr3_aa
TRBV30 AWDRSSGANVLT
TRBV18 ASSPLPNRGGPSSYNEQF
TRBV7-2 ASSLAPSGGQETQY
TRBV19 ASSNLRDSPPGNTIY
TRBV4-1 ASSQETGSSYNEQF
TRBV5-1 ASSPGLQMGEQY
TRBV7-9 ASSFPGQGVREQY
TRBV14 ASSRSGHMNSPLH
TRBV6-5 ASSSDRGLNQPQH
TRBV21-1 ASSKVGTGEDYEQY
TRBV5-6 ASSLVDQPQH
TRBV6-6 ASSYPGTGDTEAF
TRBV6-1 ATIPTFPAYEQY
TRBV7-9 ASIATSGQTQY
TRBV14 ASSLRDRGLLETQY
TRBV30 ASSRGLNTNTEAF
TRBV2 ASRGDRYEQY
TRBV29-1 SFGTGVNEQF
TRBV11-3 ASSRSGQANYGYT
TRBV18 ASSPPSTGGAKTQY
TRBV19 ASSLTGTGNVEAF
TRBV28 ASSSTPWGPGGNEQF